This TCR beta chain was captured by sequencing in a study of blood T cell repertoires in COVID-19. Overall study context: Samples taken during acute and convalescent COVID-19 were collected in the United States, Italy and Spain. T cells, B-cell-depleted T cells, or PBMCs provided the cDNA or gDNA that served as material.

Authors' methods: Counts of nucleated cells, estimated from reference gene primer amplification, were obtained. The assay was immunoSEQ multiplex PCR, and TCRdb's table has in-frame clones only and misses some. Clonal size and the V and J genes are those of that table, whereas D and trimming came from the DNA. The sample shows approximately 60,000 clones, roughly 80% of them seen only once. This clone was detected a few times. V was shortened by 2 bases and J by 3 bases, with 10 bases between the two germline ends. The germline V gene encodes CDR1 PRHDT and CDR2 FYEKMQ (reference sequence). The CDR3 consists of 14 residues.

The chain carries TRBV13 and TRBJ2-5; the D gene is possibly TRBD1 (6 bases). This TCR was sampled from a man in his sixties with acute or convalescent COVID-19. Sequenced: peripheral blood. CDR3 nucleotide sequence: TGTGCCAGCAGCTTACCGGGACACGAAGAGACCCAGTACTTC. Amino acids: CASSLPGHEETQYF.